The clone carrying this T cell receptor beta chain has just one count. Antigen: not known. This specimen belongs to a study of CD4 T cells in relation to SARS-CoV-2 and coronaviruses. Overall study results and limits: The assay detects memory recall responses, not culture-primed primary responses.

This CDR3 is 16 amino acids long. CDR1 is SGDLS, CDR2 YYNGEE, per germline. Trimming stripped 4 bases from V and 5 bases from J, with 18 bases between. Sequencing used immunoSEQ multiplex PCR; TCRdb keeps in-frame clones, though not all of them. The table has just under 65,000 clones, 94% seen once. Before the COVID-19 pandemic, during about 2010-2018, CD4+ T cells were taken from unexposed donors. The specimen was naive CD4+ T cells from PBMCs. The subset here: naive CD4+ T cells isolated by negative enrichment. J is TRBJ2-2 and V is TRBV9, with D perhaps assigned TRBD1 or TRBD2 (5 bases each). The clonotype originates from a human donor in good health. CDR3: CASSRLLSGQTGELFF. The CDR3 bases are TGTGCCAGCAGCCGACTGCTCTCGGGGCAGACCGGGGAGCTGTTTTTT. Supplemented by reference TRBV9 and TRBJ2-2, the full variable domain reads DSGVTQTPKHLITATGQRVTLRCSPRSGDLSVYWYQQSLDQGLQFLIQYYNGEERAKGNILERFSAQQFPDLHSELNLSSLELGDSALYFCASSRLLSGQTGELFFGEGSRLTVL.